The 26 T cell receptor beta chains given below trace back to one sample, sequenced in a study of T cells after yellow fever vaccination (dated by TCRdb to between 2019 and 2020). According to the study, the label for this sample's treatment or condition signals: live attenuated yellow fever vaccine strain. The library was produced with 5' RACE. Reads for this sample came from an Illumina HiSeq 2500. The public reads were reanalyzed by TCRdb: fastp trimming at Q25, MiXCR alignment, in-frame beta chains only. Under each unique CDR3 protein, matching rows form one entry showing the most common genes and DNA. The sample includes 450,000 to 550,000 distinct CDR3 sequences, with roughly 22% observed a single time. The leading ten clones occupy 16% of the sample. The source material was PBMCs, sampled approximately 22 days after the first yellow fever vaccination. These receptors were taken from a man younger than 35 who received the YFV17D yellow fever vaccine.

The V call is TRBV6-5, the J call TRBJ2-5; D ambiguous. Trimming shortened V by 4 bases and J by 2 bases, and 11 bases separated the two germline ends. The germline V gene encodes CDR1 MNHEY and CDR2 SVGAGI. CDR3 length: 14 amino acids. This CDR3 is CASSFSVNQETQYF. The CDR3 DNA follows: TGTGCCAGCAGTTTTTCCGTTAATCAAGAGACCCAGTACTTC.

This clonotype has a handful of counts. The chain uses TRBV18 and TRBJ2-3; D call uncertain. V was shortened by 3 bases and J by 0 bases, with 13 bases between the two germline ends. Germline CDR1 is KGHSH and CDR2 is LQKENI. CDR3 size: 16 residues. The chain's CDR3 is CASSPRQSTSTDTQYF. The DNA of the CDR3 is TGTGCCAGCTCACCTCGCCAGTCAACCAGCACAGATACGCAGTATTTT. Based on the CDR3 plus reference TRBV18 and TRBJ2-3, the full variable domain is NAGVMQNPRHLVRRRGQEARLRCSPMKGHSHVYWYRQLPEEGLKFMVYLQKENIIDESGMPKERFSAEFPKEGPSILRIQQVVRGDSAAYFCASSPRQSTSTDTQYFGPGTRLTVL.

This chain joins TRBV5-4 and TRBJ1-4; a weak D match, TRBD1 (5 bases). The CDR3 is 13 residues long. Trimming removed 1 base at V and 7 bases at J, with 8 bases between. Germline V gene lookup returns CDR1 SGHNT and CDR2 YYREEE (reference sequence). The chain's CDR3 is CASSLPGGEKLFF. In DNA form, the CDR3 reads TGTGCCAGCAGCTTGCCGGGGGGTGAAAAACTGTTTTTT.

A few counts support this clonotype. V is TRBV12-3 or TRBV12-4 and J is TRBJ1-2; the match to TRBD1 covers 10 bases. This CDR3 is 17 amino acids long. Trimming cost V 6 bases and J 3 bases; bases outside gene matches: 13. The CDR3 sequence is CASRPDRGLVRDYGYTF. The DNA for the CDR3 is TGTGCCAGCAGGCCAGACAGGGGGCTAGTTCGAGACTATGGCTACACCTTC.

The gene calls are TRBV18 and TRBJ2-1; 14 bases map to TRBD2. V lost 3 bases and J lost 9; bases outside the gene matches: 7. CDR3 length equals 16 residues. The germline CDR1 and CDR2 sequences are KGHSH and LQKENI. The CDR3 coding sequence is TGTGCCAGCTCACCCCGACTAGCGGGGGGGCCAGGTGAGCAGTTCTTC. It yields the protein CASSPRLAGGPGEQFF.

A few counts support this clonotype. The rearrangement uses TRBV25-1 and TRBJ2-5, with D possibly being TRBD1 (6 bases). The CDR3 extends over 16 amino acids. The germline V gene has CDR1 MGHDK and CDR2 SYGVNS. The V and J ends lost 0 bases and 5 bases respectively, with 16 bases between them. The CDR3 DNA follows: TGTGCCAGCAGTGAATACCCGCAGGGGCTGGGGGAGACCCAGTACTTC. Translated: CASSEYPQGLGETQYF. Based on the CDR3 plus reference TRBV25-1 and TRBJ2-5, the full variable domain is EADIYQTPRYLVIGTGKKITLECSQTMGHDKMYWYQQDPGMELHLIHYSYGVNSTEKGDLSSESTVSRIRTEHFPLTLESARPSHTSQYLCASSEYPQGLGETQYFGPGTRLLVL.

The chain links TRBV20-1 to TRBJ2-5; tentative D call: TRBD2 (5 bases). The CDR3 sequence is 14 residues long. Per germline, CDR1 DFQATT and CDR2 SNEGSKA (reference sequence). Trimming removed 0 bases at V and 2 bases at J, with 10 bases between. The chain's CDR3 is CSARDIRGQETQYF. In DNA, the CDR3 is TGCAGTGCTAGAGATATACGGGGACAAGAGACCCAGTACTTC.

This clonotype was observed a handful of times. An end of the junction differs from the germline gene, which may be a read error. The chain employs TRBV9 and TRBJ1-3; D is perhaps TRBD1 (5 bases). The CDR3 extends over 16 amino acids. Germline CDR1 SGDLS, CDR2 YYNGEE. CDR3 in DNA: TGTGCCAGCAGCGTAGAGGGACGGAACTCTGGAAGCACCATATATTTT. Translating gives CASSVEGRNSGSTIYF.

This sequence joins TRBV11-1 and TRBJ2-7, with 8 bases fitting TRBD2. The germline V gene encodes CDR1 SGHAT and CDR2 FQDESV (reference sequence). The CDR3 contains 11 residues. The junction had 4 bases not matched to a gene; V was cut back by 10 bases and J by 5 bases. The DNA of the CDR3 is TGTGCCAAGCGGCGGGAGGACGAGCAGTACTTC. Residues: CAKRREDEQYF. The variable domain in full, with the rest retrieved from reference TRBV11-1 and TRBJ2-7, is EAEVAQSPRYKITEKSQAVAFWCDPISGHATLYWYRQILGQGPELLVQFQDESVVDDSQLPKDRFSAERLKGVDSTLKIQPAELGDSAMYLCAKRREDEQYFGPGTRLTVT.

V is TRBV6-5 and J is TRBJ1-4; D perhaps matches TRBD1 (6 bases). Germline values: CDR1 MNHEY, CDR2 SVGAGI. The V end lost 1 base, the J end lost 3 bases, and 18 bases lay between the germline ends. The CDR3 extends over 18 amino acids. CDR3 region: CASSYFLPGATSNEKLFF. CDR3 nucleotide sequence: TGTGCCAGCAGTTACTTCCTCCCGGGGGCTACCTCTAATGAAAAACTGTTTTTT.

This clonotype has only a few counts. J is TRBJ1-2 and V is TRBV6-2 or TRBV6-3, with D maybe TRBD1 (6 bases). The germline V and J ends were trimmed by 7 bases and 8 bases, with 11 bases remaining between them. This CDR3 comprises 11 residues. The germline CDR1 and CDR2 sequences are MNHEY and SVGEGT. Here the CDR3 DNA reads TGTGCCAGCACGACAGGATACGGCTACACCTTC. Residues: CASTTGYGYTF.

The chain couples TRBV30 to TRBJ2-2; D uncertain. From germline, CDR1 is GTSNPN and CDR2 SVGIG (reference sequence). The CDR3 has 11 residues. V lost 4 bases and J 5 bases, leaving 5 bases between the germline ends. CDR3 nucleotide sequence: TGTGCCTGGAAGAGAACCGGGGAGCTGTTTTTT. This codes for CAWKRTGELFF. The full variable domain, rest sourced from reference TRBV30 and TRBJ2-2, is SQTIHQWPATLVQPVGSPLSLECTVEGTSNPNLYWYRQAAGRGLQLLFYSVGIGQISSEVPQNLSASRPQDRQFILSSKKLLLSDSGFYLCAWKRTGELFFGEGSRLTVL.

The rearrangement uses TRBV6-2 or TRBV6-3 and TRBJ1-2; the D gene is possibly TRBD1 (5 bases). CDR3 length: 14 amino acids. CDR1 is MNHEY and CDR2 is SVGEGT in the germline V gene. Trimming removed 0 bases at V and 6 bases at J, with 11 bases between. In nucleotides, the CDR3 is TGTGCCAGCAGTTACTCCGGGGACGGAAATGGCTACACCTTC. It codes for CASSYSGDGNGYTF.

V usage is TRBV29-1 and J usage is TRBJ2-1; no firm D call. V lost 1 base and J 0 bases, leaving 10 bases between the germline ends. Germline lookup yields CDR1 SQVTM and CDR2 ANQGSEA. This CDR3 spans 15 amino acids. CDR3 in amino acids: CSVEGTLSSYNEQFF. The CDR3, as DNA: TGCAGCGTTGAAGGAACCCTGAGCTCCTACAATGAGCAGTTCTTC.

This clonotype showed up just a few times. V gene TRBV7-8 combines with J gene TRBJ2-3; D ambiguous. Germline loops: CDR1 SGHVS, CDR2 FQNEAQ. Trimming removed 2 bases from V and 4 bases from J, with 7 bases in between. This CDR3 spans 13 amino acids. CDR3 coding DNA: TGTGCCAGCAGCTTACCAACTCCAGATACGCAGTATTTT. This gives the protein CASSLPTPDTQYF.

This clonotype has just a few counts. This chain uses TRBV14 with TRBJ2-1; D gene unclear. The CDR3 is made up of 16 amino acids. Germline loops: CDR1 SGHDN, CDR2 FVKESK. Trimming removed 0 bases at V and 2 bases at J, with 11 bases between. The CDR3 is CASSQDRNSPYNEQFF. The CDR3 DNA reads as TGTGCCAGCAGCCAAGATAGGAACAGCCCCTACAATGAGCAGTTCTTC.

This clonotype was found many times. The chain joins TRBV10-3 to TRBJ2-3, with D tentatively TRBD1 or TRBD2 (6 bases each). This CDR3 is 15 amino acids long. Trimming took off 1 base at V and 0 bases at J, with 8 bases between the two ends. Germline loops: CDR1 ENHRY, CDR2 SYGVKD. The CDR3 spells CAISEWGASTDTQYF. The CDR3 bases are TGTGCCATCAGTGAGTGGGGGGCTAGCACAGATACGCAGTATTTT.

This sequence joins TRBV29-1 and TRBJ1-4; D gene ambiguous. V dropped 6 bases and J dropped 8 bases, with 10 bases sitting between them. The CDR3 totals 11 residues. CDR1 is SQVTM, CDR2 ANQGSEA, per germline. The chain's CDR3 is CSVATGEKLFF. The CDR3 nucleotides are TGCAGCGTCGCGACTGGGGAAAAACTGTTTTTT.

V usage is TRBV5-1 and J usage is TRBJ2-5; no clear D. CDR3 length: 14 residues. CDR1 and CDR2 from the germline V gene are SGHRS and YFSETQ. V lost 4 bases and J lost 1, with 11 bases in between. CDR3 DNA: TGCGCCAGCAGCAAACGGGCCCTCCAAGAGACCCAGTACTTC. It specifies CASSKRALQETQYF.

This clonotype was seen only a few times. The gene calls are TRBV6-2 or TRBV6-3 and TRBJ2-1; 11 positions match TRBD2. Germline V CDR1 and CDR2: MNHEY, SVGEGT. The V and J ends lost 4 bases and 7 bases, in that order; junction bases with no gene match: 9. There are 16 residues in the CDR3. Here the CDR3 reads CASSSIAGGPLNEQFF. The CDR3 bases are TGTGCCAGCAGTTCCATAGCGGGGGGGCCATTAAATGAGCAGTTCTTC.

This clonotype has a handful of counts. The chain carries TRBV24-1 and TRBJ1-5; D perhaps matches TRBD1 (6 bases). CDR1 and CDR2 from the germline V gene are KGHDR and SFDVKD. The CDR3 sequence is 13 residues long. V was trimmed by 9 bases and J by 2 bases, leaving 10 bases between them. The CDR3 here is CATSSGGNQPQHF. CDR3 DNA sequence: TGTGCCACCTCGTCAGGGGGCAATCAGCCCCAGCATTTT.

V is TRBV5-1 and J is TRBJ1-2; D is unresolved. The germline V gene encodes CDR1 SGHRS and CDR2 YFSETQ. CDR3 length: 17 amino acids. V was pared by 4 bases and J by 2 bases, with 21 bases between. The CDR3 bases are TGCGCCAGCAGCCCTGATCCCACCCGGGCGGAAAACTATGGCTACACCTTC. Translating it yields CASSPDPTRAENYGYTF. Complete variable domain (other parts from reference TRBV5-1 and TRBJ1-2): KAGVTQTPRYLIKTRGQQVTLSCSPISGHRSVSWYQQTPGQGLQFLFEYFSETQRNKGNFPGRFSGRQFSNSRSEMNVSTLELGDSALYLCASSPDPTRAENYGYTFGSGTRLTVV.

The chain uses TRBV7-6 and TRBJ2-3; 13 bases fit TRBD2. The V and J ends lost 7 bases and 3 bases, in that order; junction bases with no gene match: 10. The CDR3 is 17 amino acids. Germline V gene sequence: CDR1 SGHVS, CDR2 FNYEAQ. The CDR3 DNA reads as TGTGCCAGCAACCCAGGGACTAGCGGGGACGAAACAGATACGCAGTATTTT. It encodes CASNPGTSGDETDTQYF.

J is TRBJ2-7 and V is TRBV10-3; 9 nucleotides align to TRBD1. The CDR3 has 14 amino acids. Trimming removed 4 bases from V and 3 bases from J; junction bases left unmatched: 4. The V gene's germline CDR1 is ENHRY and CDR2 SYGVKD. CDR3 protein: CAISGSDRGYEQYF. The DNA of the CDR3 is TGTGCCATCAGTGGATCGGACAGGGGCTACGAGCAGTACTTC.

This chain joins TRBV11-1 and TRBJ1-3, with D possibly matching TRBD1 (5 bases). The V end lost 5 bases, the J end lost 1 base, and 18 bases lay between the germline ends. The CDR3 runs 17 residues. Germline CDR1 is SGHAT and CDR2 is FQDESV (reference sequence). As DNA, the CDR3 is TGTGCCAGCAGCCCCTCACGGGGCAGCCCGTCTGGAAACACCATATATTTT. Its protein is CASSPSRGSPSGNTIYF.

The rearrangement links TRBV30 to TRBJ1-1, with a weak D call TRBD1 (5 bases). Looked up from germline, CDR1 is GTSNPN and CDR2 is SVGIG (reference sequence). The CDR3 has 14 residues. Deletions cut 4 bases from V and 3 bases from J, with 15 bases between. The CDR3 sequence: CAWNAGKGYTEAFF. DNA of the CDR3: TGTGCCTGGAATGCGGGGAAGGGGTACACTGAAGCTTTCTTT.